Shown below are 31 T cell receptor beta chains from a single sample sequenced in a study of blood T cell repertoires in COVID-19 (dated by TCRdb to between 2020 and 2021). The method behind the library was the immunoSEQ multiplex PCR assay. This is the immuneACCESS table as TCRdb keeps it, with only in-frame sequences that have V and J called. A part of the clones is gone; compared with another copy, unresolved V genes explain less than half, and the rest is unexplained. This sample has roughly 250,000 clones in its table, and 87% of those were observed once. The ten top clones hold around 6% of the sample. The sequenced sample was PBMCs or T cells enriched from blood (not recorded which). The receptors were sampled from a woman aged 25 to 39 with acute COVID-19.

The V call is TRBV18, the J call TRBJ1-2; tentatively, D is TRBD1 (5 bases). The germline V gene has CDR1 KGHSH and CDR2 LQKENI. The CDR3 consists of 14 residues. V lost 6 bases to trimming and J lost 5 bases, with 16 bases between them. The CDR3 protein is CASSPTGTYYGYTF. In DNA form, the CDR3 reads TGTGCCAGCTCCCCCACGGGGACTTATTATGGCTACACCTTC.

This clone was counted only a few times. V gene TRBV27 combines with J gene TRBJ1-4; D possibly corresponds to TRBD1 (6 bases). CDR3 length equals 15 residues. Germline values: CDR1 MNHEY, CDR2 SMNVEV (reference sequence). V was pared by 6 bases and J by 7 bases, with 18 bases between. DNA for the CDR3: TGTGCCAGCAGCCCACGCGGGGGGCAGGGTGAAAAACTGTTTTTT. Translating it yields CASSPRGGQGEKLFF.

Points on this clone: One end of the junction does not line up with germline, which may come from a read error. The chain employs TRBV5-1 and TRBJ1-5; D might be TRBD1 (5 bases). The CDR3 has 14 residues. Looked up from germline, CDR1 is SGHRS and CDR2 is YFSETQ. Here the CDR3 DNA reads TGCGCCAGCAGGTTGGACAATAGCAATCAGCCCCAGCATTTT. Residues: CASRLDNSNQPQHF.

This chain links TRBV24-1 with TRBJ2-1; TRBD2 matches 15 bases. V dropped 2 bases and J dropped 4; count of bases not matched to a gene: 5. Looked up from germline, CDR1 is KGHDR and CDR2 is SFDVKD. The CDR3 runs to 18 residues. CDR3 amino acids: CATSDSGLAGGPYNEQFF. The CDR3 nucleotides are TGTGCCACCAGTGATTCGGGACTAGCGGGAGGCCCATACAATGAGCAGTTCTTC.

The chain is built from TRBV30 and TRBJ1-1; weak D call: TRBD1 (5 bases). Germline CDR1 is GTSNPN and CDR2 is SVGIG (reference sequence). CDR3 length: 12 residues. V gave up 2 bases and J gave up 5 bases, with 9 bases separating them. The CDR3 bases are TGTGCCTGGAGTTATCGGGGGACTGAAGCTTTCTTT. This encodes CAWSYRGTEAFF.

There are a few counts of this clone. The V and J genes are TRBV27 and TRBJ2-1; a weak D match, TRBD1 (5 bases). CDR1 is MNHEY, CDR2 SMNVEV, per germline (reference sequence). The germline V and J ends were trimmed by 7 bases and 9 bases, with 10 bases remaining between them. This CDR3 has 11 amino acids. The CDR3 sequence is CASKRQSEQFF. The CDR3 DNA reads TGTGCCAGCAAACGACAGAGTGAGCAGTTCTTC.

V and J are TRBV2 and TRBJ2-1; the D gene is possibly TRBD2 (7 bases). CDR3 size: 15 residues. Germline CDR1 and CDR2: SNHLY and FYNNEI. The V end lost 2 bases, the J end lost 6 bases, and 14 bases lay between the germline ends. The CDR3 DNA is TGTGCCAGCAGTGAAAGGCGGGGGCTGGGCAATGAGCAGTTCTTC. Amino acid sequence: CASSERRGLGNEQFF.

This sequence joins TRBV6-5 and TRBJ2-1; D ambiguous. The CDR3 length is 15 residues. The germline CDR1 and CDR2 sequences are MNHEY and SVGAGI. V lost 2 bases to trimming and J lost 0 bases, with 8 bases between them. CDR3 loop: CASSYAFSSYNEQFF. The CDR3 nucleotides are TGTGCCAGCAGTTACGCGTTTAGCTCCTACAATGAGCAGTTCTTC.

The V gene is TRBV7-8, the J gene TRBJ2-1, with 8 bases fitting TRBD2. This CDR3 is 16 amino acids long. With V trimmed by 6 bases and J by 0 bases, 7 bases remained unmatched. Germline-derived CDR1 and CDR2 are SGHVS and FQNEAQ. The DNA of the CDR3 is TGTGCCAGCAGTTCCAAGCGGGGGAGCTCCTACAATGAGCAGTTCTTC. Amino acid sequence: CASSSKRGSSYNEQFF.

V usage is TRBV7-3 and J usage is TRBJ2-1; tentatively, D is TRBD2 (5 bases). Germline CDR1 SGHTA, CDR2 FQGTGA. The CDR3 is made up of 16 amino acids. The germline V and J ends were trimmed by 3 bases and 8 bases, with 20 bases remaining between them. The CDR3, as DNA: TGTGCCAGCAGCTTGATGGGTCTAGCTTCGGGCGATGAGCAGTTCTTC. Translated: CASSLMGLASGDEQFF.

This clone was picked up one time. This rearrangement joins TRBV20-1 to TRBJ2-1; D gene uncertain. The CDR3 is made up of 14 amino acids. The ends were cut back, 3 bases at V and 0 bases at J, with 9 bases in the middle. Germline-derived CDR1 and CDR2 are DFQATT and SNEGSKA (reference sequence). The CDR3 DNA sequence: TGCAGTGCTAGTCTTGCGATCTCCTACAATGAGCAGTTCTTC. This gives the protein CSASLAISYNEQFF.

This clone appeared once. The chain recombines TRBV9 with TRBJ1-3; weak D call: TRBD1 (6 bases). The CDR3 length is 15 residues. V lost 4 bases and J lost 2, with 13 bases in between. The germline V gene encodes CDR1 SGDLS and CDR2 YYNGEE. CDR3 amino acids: CASSLGGRAGNTIYF. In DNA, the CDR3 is TGTGCCAGCAGCCTCGGGGGGCGGGCTGGAAACACCATATATTTT.

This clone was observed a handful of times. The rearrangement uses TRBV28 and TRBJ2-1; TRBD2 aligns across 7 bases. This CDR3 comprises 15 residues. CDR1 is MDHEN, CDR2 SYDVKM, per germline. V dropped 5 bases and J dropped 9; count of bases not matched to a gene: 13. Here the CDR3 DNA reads TGTGCCAGCAGTAGGACTAGATTATATTCGGGTGAGCAGTTCTTC. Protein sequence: CASSRTRLYSGEQFF.

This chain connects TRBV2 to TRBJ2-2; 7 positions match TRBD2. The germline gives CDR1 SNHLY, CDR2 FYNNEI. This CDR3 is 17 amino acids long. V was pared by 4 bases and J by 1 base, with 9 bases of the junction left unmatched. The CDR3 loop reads CASSGRLAQRNTGELFF. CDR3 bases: TGTGCCAGCAGTGGGAGACTAGCCCAAAGGAACACCGGGGAGCTGTTTTTT.

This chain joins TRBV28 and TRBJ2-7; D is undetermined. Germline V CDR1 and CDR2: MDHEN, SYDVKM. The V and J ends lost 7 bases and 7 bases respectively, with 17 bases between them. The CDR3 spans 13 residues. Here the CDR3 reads CASISPPFEEQYF. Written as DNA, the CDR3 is TGTGCCAGCATCTCCCCCCCGTTCGAGGAGCAGTACTTC. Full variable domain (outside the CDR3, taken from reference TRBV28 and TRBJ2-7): DVKVTQSSRYLVKRTGEKVFLECVQDMDHENMFWYRQDPGLGLRLIYFSYDVKMKEKGDIPEGYSVSREKKERFSLILESASTNQTSMYLCASISPPFEEQYFGPGTRLTVT.

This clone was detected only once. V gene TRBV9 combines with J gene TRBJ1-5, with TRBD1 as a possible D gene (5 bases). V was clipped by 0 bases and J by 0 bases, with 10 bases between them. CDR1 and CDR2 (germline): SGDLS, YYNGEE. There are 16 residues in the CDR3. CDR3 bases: TGTGCCAGCAGCGTAGGGTCCGGGGGTAGCAATCAGCCCCAGCATTTT. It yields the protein CASSVGSGGSNQPQHF.

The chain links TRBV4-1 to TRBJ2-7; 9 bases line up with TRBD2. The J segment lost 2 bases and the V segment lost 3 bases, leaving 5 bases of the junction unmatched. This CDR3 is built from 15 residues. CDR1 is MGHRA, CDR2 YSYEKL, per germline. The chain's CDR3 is CASSHQAGGTYEQYF. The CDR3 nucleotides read TGCGCCAGCAGCCACCAAGCGGGGGGTACCTACGAGCAGTACTTC.

CDR3: CASSLSSSGRAGEQYF. CDR3 DNA sequence: TGTGCCAGCAGTTTATCCAGTAGCGGGAGGGCGGGCGAGCAGTACTTC. This chain joins TRBV28 and TRBJ2-7, with 11 positions matching TRBD2. Germline-derived CDR1 and CDR2 are MDHEN and SYDVKM. The CDR3 is 16 residues long. V lost 1 base to trimming and J lost 6 bases; unmatched junction nucleotides: 8.

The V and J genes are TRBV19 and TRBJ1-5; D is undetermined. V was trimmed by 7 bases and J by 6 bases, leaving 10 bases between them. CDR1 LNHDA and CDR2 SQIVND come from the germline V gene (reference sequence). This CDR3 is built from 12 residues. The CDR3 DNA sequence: TGTGCCAGTACCCGGGTAGGTCAGCCCCAGCATTTT. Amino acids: CASTRVGQPQHF.

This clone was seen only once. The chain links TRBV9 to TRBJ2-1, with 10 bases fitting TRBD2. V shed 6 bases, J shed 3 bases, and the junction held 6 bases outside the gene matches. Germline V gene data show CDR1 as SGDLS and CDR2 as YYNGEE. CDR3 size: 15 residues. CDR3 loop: CASTVGLADYNEQFF. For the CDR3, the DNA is TGTGCCAGCACCGTCGGACTAGCGGACTACAATGAGCAGTTCTTC.

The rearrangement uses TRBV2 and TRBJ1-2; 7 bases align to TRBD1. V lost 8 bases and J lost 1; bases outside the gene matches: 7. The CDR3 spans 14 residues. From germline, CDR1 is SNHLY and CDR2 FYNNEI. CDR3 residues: CASRRGPGNYGYTF. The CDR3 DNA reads TGTGCCAGCCGGAGGGGGCCGGGTAACTATGGCTACACCTTC.

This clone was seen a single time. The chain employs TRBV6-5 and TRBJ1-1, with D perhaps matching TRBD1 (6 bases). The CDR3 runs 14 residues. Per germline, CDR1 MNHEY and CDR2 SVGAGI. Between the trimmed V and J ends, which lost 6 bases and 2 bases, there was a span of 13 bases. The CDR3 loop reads CASSPDRLNTEAFF. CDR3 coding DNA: TGTGCCAGCAGCCCAGACAGGCTAAACACTGAAGCTTTCTTT.

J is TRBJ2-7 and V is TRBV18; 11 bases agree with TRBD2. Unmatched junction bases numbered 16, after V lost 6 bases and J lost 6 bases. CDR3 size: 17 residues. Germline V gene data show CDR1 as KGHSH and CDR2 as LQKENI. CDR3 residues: CASSPAGTSGITGEQYF. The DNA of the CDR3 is TGTGCCAGCTCCCCGGCCGGGACTAGCGGAATAACGGGCGAGCAGTACTTC.

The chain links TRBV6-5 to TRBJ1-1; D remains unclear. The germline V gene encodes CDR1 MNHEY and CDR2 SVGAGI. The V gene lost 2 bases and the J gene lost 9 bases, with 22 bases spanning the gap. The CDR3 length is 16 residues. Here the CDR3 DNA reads TGTGCCAGCAGTTACGATGAAGTCGTATTGGCAACCCAAGCTTTCTTT. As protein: CASSYDEVVLATQAFF.

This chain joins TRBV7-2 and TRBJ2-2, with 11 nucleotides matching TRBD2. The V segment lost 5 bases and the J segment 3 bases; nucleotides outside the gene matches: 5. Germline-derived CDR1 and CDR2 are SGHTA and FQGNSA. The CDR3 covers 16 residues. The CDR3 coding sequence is TGTGCCAGCAGCCCTATAGCGGGAGGGTACACCGGGGAGCTGTTTTTT. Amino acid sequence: CASSPIAGGYTGELFF. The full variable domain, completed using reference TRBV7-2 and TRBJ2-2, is GAGVSQSPSNKVTEKGKDVELRCDPISGHTALYWYRQSLGQGLEFLIYFQGNSAPDKSGLPSDRFSAERTGGSVSTLTIQRTQQEDSAVYLCASSPIAGGYTGELFFGEGSRLTVL.

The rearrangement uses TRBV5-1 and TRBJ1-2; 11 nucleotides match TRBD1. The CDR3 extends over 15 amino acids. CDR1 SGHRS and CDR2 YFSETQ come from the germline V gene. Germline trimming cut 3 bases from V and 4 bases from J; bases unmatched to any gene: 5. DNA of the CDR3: TGCGCCAGCAGCTCGGGACAGGGGGTCGTCTATGGCTACACCTTC. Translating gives CASSSGQGVVYGYTF.

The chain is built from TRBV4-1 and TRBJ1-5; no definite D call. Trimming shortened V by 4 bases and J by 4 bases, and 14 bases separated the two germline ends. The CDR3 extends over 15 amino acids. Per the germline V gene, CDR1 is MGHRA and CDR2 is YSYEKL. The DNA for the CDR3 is TGCGCCAGCAGCCTGATGAGAGGGTCAAATCAGCCCCAGCATTTT. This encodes CASSLMRGSNQPQHF.

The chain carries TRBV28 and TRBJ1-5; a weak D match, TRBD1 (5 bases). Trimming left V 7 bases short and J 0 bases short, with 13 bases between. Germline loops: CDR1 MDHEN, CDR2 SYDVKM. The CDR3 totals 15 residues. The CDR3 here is CASINQGASNQPQHF. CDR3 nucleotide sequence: TGTGCCAGCATCAACCAAGGGGCTAGCAATCAGCCCCAGCATTTT.

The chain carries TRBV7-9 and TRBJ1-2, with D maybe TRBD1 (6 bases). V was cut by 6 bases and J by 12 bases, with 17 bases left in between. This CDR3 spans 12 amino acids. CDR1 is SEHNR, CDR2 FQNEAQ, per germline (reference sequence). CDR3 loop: CASRSGTGYDTF. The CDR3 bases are TGTGCCAGCAGATCGGGTACAGGGTATGACACCTTC.

CDR3 sequence (DNA): TGTGCCAGCAGTGAAGGGACAGGTCCGCTTGGAGAAGCTTTCTTT. As protein: CASSEGTGPLGEAFF. The V call is TRBV6-1, the J call TRBJ1-1, with TRBD1 identical over 7 bases. Trimming removed 1 base from V and 8 bases from J; junction bases left unmatched: 10. Germline loops: CDR1 MNHNS, CDR2 SASEGT. The CDR3 has 15 amino acids.

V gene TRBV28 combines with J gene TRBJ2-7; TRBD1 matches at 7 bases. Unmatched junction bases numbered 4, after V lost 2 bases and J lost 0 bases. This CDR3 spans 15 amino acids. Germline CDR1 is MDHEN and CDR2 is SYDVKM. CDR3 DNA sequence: TGTGCCAGCAGTTTAGAGACAGGGAGCTCCTACGAGCAGTACTTC. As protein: CASSLETGSSYEQYF. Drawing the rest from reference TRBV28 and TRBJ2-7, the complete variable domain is DVKVTQSSRYLVKRTGEKVFLECVQDMDHENMFWYRQDPGLGLRLIYFSYDVKMKEKGDIPEGYSVSREKKERFSLILESASTNQTSMYLCASSLETGSSYEQYFGPGTRLTVT.